This is a list of T cell receptor beta chains from one sample in a study of blood T cell repertoires in COVID-19. Data came from immunoSEQ multiplex PCR; TCRdb stores just in-frame clones and leaves some out. This table has approximately 300,000 clones, 70% to 90% appearing once. The sequencing input was peripheral blood. Receptors originate from a woman aged 50 to 65 with active or convalescent COVID-19. Both conserved end residues are trimmed from each CDR3. D genes are given only for firm matches.

ASSIMKSGGYT | TRBV12-3/TRBV12-4 | -
ASSSFQGMNTEAF | TRBV28 | -
ASSGQGASAEAF | TRBV4-1 | TRBD1
AIRGAGGGYT | TRBV10-3 | -
AWSSSTNEKLF | TRBV30 | -
ASSVGQGRYEKLF | TRBV9 | TRBD1
ASSQDIQIYTDTQY | TRBV3-1/TRBV3-2 | -
ASSLEVPRGKGYT | TRBV5-1 | -
ASSEDPGLAGDGTDTQY | TRBV6-1 | TRBD2
ASSYPGGYEQF | TRBV5-1 | TRBD2
ASSDPMVFWGLAATISYNEQF | TRBV6-4 | TRBD2
AISGREGPYEQY | TRBV10-3 | TRBD2
ASSEFTSGPSSYEQY | TRBV10-1 | TRBD2
ASSPHEGTHSGNTIY | TRBV18 | -
ASSSRGFSTDTQY | TRBV6-2/TRBV6-3 | -
ASSLTSGQASGNTIY | TRBV5-6 | -
ASSIPLNQPQH | TRBV19 | -
ASSLAFSSYNEQF | TRBV5-4 | -
ATSTLAVAYTDTQY | TRBV15 | -
ASSVERNQETQY | TRBV9 | -
ATSDTGLDGYT | TRBV24-1 | -
ASSLGLTDSSGNTIY | TRBV5-1 | -
ASSDQALGGYEQY | TRBV5-1 | -
ASRLTGLALSYEQY | TRBV28 | TRBD2
ASSRTGGDTEAF | TRBV19 | TRBD1
ASSVQGASEAF | TRBV9 | TRBD1
ASRGGGSQPQH | TRBV25-1 | TRBD1
ASSSLIPSGANVLT | TRBV7-9 | -
ASSEDRGSYNEQF | TRBV2 | TRBD1
ASSMNLLRRDQPQH | TRBV19 | -
ASSQGDRPYGYT | TRBV4-1 | -
ASRGDRDSYNEQF | TRBV19 | TRBD1
ASSLVGQGINSPLH | TRBV5-1 | -
ASSPQGGGEAF | TRBV2 | TRBD1
ASSLDRVNTEAF | TRBV7-8 | TRBD1
ASSLDSSEQY | TRBV5-4 | -
ATSPQGSADTQY | TRBV24-1 | TRBD1
ASSRTGRVVDTGELF | TRBV19 | -
ASRARGGLNTEAF | TRBV5-4 | -
ASSALLAGGADTQY | TRBV5-4 | TRBD2
ASSRTSGRNEQF | TRBV5-1 | TRBD2
ASSIRHGANYGYT | TRBV19 | -
ATSDPEASGKDTQY | TRBV24-1 | TRBD2
ASVDDSYGAF | TRBV12-5 | -
ASRGVGYNQPQH | TRBV2 | -
ASKGGGRPFQETQY | TRBV28 | TRBD2
ASSRGIGQFGTEAF | TRBV6-2/TRBV6-3 | -
ASSLWAGRVNTEAF | TRBV28 | -
ASSAWGVGLDSPLH | TRBV2 | -
ASSPSRDRGYGYT | TRBV6-5 | TRBD1